This T cell receptor beta chain was captured in a study of shared clonotypes between healthy human individuals. About this clone: Its target is not known.

CDR3 length: 15 amino acids. The germline V gene has CDR1 KGHSH and CDR2 LQKENI. Trimming took off 6 bases at V and 3 bases at J, with 15 bases between the two ends. Notes on the study in general: Roughly 4.6% of naive CD4 clonotypes were common to a few donors. Larger richness was generally estimated for naive than memory subsets.

The material for each subset, its genomic DNA, was split evenly across several immunoSEQ plates. Assay used: immunoSEQ multiplex PCR; TCRdb lists only in-frame clones, some missing. This sample yields over 700,000 clones, of which roughly 72% are seen a single time; about 1.8% belongs to the top ten. The authors divided CD4+ cells into CD45RA+ naive and CD45RA-negative memory subsets. The sample taken for sequencing was memory CD4+ T cells sorted from blood. Documented subset: CD45RA-negative fraction. The rearrangement joins TRBV18 to TRBJ1-5; D not certain. This clonotype originated in a woman in her thirties in good health. The CDR3: CASSPVRDNNQPQHF. CDR3 nucleotides: TGTGCCAGCTCCCCGGTCCGGGATAACAATCAGCCCCAGCATTTT. The full variable domain, rest sourced from reference TRBV18 and TRBJ1-5, is NAGVMQNPRHLVRRRGQEARLRCSPMKGHSHVYWYRQLPEEGLKFMVYLQKENIIDESGMPKERFSAEFPKEGPSILRIQQVVRGDSAAYFCASSPVRDNNQPQHFGDGTRLSIL.